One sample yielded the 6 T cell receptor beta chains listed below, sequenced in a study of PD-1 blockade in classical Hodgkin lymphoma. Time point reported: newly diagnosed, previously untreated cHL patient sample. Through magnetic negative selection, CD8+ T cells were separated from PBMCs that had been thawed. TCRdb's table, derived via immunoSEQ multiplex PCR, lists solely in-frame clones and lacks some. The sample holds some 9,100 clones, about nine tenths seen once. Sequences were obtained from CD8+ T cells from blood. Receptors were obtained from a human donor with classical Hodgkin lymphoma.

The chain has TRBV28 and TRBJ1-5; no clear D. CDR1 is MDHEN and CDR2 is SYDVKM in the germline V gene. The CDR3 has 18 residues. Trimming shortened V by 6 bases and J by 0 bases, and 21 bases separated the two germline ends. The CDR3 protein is CASRRVGAFFTSNQPQHF. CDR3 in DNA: TGTGCCAGCAGGAGGGTGGGAGCTTTTTTCACTAGCAATCAGCCCCAGCATTTT.

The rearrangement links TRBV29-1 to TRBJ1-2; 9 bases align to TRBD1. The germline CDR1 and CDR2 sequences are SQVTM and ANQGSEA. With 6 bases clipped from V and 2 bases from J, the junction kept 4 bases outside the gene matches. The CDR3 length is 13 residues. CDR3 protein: CSVGTGSNYGYTF. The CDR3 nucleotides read TGCAGCGTCGGGACAGGGTCCAACTATGGCTACACCTTC.

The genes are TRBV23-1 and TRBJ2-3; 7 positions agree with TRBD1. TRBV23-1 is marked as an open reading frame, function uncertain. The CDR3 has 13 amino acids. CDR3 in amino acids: CVAPGQRGDTQYF. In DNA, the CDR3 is TGCGTCGCCCCGGGACAGCGAGGAGATACGCAGTATTTT.

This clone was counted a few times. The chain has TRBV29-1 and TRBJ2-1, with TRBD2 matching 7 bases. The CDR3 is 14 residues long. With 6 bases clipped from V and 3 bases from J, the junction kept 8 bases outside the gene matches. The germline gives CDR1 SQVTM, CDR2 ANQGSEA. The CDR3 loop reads CSVRGAGVYNEQFF. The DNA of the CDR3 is TGCAGCGTGAGGGGTGCGGGGGTCTACAATGAGCAGTTCTTC.

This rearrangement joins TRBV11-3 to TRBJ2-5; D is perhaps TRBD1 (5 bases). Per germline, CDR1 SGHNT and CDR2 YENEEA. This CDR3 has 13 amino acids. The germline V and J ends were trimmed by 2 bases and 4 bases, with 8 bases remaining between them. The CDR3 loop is CASSLTGTETQYF. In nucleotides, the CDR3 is TGTGCCAGCAGCTTAACAGGAACAGAGACCCAGTACTTC. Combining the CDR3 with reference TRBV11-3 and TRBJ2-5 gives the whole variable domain EAGVVQSPRYKIIEKKQPVAFWCNPISGHNTLYWYLQNLGQGPELLIRYENEEAVDDSQLPKDRFSAERLKGVDSTLKIQPAELGDSAVYLCASSLTGTETQYFGPGTRLLVL.

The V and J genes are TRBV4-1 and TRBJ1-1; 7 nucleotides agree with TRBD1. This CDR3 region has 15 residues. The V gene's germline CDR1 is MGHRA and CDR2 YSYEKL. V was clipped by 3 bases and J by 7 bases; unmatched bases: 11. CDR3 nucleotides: TGCGCCAGCAGCCACCGCACGACAGGGCAGAATGAAGCTTTCTTT. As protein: CASSHRTTGQNEAFF.